This TCR beta chain derives from a study of CD8+CD57+ T cells in acquired aplastic anemia. Study information: The sorted CD4+ and CD8+ cells yielded an average about 3.3 ug of DNA. Healthy donors had, on average, about 10.8 million reads for their CD4+ cells.

Broader study findings: Patients versus controls showed no significant CD8+ Simpson's diversity difference.

According to the study, genomic DNA was the template for TCR beta VDJ and CDR3 profiling. TCRdb redid the calling of the reads with MiXCR, one entry per CDR3 protein. This sample carries more than 150,000 distinct CDR3 sequences, approximately 45% of them seen once, and the ten largest clones take under 3.5%. Per germline, CDR1 MNHEY and CDR2 SVGEGT. The CDR3 has 13 amino acids. V gave up 1 base and J gave up 4 bases, with 5 bases separating them. Concerning this clonotype itself: Its antigen is undetermined.

The rearrangement links TRBV6-2 or TRBV6-3 to TRBJ2-1; no reliable D call. Sequenced sample: sorted CD4+, CD8+, or CD8+CD57+ T cells (not recorded which) from PBMCs. The source is a human donor in good health. The CDR3 coding sequence is TGTGCCAGCAGTTACTTGAAATACAATGAGCAGTTCTTC. Translation gives CASSYLKYNEQFF.